Included here is one T cell receptor (beta chain) sequence, with context. These data belong to a study of PD-1 blockade in classical Hodgkin lymphoma. In germline, CDR1 is SGHNT, CDR2 YYREEE (reference sequence). The CDR3 covers 15 residues. V was clipped by 4 bases and J by 7 bases, with 18 bases between them. All the patients suffered relapse after autologous stem cell transplantation, and brentuximab vedotin exposure differed. The method was immunoSEQ multiplex PCR; TCRdb's version includes in-frame clones alone and lacks a portion of them. The table has 20,000 to 25,000 clones, approximately 70% seen once.

J is TRBJ2-1 and V is TRBV5-4; D is uncertain. The material sequenced was peripheral blood mononuclear cells (PBMCs), taken at baseline. The receptor comes from a human donor with classical Hodgkin lymphoma. CDR3 in amino acids: CASSPDVGFKNEQFF. CDR3 nucleotides: TGTGCCAGCAGCCCCGACGTGGGGTTTAAGAATGAGCAGTTCTTC.